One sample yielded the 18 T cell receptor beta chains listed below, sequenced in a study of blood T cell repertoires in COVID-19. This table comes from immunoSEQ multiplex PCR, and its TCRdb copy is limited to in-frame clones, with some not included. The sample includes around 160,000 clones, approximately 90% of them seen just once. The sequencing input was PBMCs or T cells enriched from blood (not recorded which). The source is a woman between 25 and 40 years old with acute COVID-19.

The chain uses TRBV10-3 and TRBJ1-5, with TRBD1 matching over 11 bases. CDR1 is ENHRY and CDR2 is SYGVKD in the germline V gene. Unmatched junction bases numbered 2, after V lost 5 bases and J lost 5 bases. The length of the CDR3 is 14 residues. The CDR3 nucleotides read TGTGCCATCAGTCAGGACAGGGGGCATCAGCCCCAGCATTTT. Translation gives CAISQDRGHQPQHF.

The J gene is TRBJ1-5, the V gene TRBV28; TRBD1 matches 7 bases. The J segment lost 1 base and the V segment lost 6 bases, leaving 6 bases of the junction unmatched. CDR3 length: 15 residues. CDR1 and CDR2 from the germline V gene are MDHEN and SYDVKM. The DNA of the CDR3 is TGTGCCAGCAGCAGACAGGGTGGGAGCAATCAGCCCCAGCATTTT. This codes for CASSRQGGSNQPQHF. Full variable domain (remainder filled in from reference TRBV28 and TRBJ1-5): DVKVTQSSRYLVKRTGEKVFLECVQDMDHENMFWYRQDPGLGLRLIYFSYDVKMKEKGDIPEGYSVSREKKERFSLILESASTNQTSMYLCASSRQGGSNQPQHFGDGTRLSIL.

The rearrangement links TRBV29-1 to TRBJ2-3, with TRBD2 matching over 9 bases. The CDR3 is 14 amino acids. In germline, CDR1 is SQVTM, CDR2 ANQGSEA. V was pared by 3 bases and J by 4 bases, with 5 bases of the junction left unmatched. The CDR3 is CSVEELAGADTQYF. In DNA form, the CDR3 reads TGCAGCGTTGAGGAACTAGCGGGTGCAGATACGCAGTATTTT.

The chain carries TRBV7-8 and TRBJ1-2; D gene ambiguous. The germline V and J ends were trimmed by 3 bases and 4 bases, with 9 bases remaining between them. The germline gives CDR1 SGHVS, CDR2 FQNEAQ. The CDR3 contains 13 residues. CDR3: CASSFGKGYGYTF. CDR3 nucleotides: TGTGCCAGCAGCTTCGGGAAGGGCTATGGCTACACCTTC.

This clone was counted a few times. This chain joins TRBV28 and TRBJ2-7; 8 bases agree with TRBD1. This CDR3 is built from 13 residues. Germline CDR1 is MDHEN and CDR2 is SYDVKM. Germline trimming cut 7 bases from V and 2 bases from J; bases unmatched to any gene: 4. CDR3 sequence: CASNRDRPYEQYF. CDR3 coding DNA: TGTGCCAGCAACCGGGACAGGCCCTACGAGCAGTACTTC.

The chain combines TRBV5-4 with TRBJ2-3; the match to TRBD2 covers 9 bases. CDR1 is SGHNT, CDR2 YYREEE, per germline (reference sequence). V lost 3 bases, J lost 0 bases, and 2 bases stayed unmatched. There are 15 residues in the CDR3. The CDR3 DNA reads TGTGCCAGCAGCTCTAGCGGGACGAGCACAGATACGCAGTATTTT. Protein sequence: CASSSSGTSTDTQYF.

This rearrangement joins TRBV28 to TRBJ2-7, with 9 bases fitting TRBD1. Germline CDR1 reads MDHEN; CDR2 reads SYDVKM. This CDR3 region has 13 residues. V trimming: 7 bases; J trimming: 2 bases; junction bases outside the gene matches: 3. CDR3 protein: CASIRTGAYEQYF. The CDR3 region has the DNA TGTGCCAGCATTAGGACAGGGGCCTACGAGCAGTACTTC.

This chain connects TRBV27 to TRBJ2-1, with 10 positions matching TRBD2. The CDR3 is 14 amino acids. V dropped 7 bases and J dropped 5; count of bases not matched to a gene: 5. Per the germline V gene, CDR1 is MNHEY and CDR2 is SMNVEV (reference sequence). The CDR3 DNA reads TGTGCCAGCACTTCCCTAGCGGGAGACAATGAGCAGTTCTTC. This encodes CASTSLAGDNEQFF.

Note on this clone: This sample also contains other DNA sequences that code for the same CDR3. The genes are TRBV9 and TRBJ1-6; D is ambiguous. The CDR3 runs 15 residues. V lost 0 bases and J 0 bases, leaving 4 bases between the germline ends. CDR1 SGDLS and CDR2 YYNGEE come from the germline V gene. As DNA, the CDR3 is TGTGCCAGCAGCGTAGGGAGCTCCTATAATTCACCCCTCCACTTT. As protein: CASSVGSSYNSPLHF.

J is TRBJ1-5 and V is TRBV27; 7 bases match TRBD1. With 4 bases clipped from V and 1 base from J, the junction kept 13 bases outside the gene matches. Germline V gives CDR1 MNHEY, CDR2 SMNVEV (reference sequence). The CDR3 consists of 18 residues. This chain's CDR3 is CASSSRQGWGESNQPQHF. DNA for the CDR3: TGTGCCAGCAGTTCCCGACAGGGATGGGGAGAAAGCAATCAGCCCCAGCATTTT.

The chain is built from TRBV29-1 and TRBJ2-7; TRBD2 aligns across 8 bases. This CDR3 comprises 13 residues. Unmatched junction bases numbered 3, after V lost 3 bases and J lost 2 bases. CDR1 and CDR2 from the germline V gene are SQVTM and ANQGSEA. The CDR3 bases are TGCAGCGTTGAGACTAGCGCCACCTACGAGCAGTACTTC. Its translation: CSVETSATYEQYF.

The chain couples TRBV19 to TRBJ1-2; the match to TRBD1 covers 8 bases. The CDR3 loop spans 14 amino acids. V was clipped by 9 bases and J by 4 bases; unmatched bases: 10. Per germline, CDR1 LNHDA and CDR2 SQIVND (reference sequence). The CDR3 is CASKGLTGGYGYTF. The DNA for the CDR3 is TGTGCCAGCAAGGGACTTACAGGGGGCTATGGCTACACCTTC.

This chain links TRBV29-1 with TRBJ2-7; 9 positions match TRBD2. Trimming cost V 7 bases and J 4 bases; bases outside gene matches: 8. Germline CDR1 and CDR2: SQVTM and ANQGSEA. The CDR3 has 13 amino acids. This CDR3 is CSALAAGGYEQYF. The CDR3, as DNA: TGCAGCGCACTAGCTGCGGGAGGGTACGAGCAGTACTTC.

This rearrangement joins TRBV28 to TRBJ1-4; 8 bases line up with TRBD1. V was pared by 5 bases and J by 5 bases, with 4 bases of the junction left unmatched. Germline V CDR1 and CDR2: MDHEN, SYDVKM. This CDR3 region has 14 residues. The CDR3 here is CASSHRGANEKLFF. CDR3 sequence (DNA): TGTGCCAGCAGTCACAGGGGGGCGAATGAAAAACTGTTTTTT.

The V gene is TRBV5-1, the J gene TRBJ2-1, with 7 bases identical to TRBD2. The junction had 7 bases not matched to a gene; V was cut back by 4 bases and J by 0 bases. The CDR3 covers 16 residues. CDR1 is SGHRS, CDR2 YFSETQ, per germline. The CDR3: CASSSLPSGSYNEQFF. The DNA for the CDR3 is TGCGCCAGCAGCAGCCTACCTAGCGGCTCCTACAATGAGCAGTTCTTC.

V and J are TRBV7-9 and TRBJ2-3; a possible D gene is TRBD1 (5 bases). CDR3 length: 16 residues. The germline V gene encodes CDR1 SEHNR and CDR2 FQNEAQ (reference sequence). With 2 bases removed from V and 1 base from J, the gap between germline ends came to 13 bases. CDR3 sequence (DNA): TGTGCCAGCAGCTTACGACAGCCGGTAGGCACAGATACGCAGTATTTT. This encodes CASSLRQPVGTDTQYF.

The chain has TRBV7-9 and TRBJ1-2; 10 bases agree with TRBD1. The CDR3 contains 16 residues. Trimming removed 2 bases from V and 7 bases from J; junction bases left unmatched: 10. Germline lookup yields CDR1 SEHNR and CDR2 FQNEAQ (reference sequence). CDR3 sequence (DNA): TGTGCCAGCAGCTTAACTTCGACAGGGGGCGACGCTGGCTACACCTTC. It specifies CASSLTSTGGDAGYTF.

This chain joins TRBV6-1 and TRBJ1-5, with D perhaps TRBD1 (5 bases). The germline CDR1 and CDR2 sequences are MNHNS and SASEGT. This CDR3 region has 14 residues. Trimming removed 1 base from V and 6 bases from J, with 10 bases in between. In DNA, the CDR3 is TGTGCCAGCAGTGAAGATCAGGGCGGTCAGCCCCAGCATTTT. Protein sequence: CASSEDQGGQPQHF.